This T cell receptor beta chain was sequenced during a study of T cell responses to AZD1222 COVID-19 vaccine. Only one count was recorded for this clone. An end of the junction does not agree with germline; a read error may underlie this. The CDR3 loop spans 13 amino acids. CDR1 and CDR2 (germline): MNHEY, SVGAGI. Measured with immunoSEQ multiplex PCR; TCRdb has only the in-frame clones, and not every one. Among some 180,000 clones listed, over 80% were seen once. The sequence was obtained from an adult who received the MenACWY meningococcal vaccine as a control. This sequence joins TRBV6-5 and TRBJ2-7; no definite D call. The sequenced sample was peripheral blood, obtained 28 days after the second dose of the MenACWY control vaccine. The CDR3 spells CASSYGPPYQQYF. CDR3 DNA sequence: TGTGCCAGCAGTTACGGCCCACCCTACCAGCAGTACTTC.